This T cell receptor beta chain is from a study of blood T cell repertoires in COVID-19. The wider study: Nucleic acid was either cDNA or gDNA, and it came from T cells, B-cell-depleted T cells, or PBMCs.

This clone was counted between two and nine times. This CDR3 comprises 18 residues. V lost 4 bases to trimming and J lost 3 bases; unmatched junction nucleotides: 17. Per the germline V gene, CDR1 is SGHRS and CDR2 is YFSETQ. In the study's own analysis: Reference gene primer amplification in the assay estimated nucleated cell counts. Sequencing used immunoSEQ multiplex PCR; TCRdb keeps in-frame clones, though not all of them. V, J and clone size are those of that table, while D and trimming were read from the DNA. The data hold 150,000 to 200,000 clones, with over 80% observed a single time. V gene TRBV5-1 combines with J gene TRBJ2-7, with TRBD2 matching over 9 bases. The sample comprised peripheral blood. This TCR was sampled from a woman between 35 and 50 years old with acute or convalescent COVID-19. The DNA of the CDR3 is TGCGCCAGCAGCCCGGACCGGGCTCTAGCGGGGTTGGGCTACGAGCAGTACTTC. This translates into CASSPDRALAGLGYEQYF.